This T cell receptor (beta chain) was profiled in a study of Ad26.COV2.S vaccination and SARS-CoV-2 variants (dated by TCRdb to 2020 to 2023). About the investigation overall: Donors in the vaccine arm were drawn from COV1001, a multicentre, randomized, double-blind, placebo-controlled phase I-IIa trial testing Ad26.COV2.S in healthy adults. Investigators did not know the trial group allocation while performing experiments and assessing outcomes. TCRbeta repertoire sequencing served as the tool for gauging how specific and how broad the SARS-CoV-2-reactive T cell receptors were following Ad26.COV2.S vaccination. A total of approximately 30 samples were included in the TCR-sequenced set, comprising about 20 Ad26.COV2.S vaccine recipients, 5 placebo recipients and 8 SARS-CoV-2 convalescent individuals. Ad26.COV2.S was administered intramuscularly at a dose of 5x10^10 or 1x10^11 viral particles, either as one shot or as two shots given 56 days apart. Participants in the trial were split at random into five groups of five each, receiving low-dose or high-dose Ad26.COV2.S once or twice, or else placebo on both occasions. Broad study findings and their caveats: Vaccine and placebo recipients had comparable non-spike TCR breadth, which fits with the vaccine containing only spike. The study was not powered for comparison of responses between vaccine doses or regimens. The authors noted that total T cell responses may have been underestimated by the TCR breadth and depth analyses. After vaccination, spike-specific CD8+ and CD4+ T cell responses were reported to show substantial breadth. Ad26.COV2.S recipients had higher spike-specific TCR breadth than placebo recipients (P = 0.0014).

Per the publication, the treatment or condition label means: around 19 received Ad26.COV2.S at low or high dose, single or two shots; about 5 received placebo; per-sample allocation not given. For vaccine and placebo recipients, the sequenced repertoires came from samples collected on day 63 after the first injection. Cohort 1b enrolled 25 to 30 adults aged 18-55 years at a single site in Boston, USA, between 29 July and 7 August 2020. Ad26.COV2.S was a replication-incompetent adenovirus type 26 vector expressing a prefusion-stabilized SARS-CoV-2 spike protein from the original Wuhan strain. TCRbeta CDR3 regions were sequenced with the immunoSEQ Assay. After extraction, genomic DNA underwent amplification by bias-controlled multiplex PCR, followed by high-throughput sequencing. Per the source publication's procedure: To quantify the absolute abundance of every unique TCRbeta CDR3 region, sequences were collapsed and filtered. T cell fraction was estimated by normalization of TCRbeta template counts to usable DNA, with usable DNA being measured through amplification of reference genes present in all nucleated cells. Repertoire TCRs were annotated as SARS-CoV-2-specific by exact matching of V gene, CDR3 amino acid sequence and J gene to a known reactive TCR set. MIRA supplied the reference SARS-CoV-2 TCR set, which was filtered for enrichment in COVID-19-positive ImmuneCODE repertoires so that public or cross-reactive TCRs were removed. Using the MIRA antigens, annotated TCRs were further analysed by specific ORF or by position within an ORF. Breadth was defined as annotated unique rearrangements over total unique productive rearrangements; depth was the summed frequency of those rearrangements. Group comparisons of TCR breadth used two-sided Wilcoxon rank-sum tests. TCRdb took this table from immuneACCESS and kept in-frame rearrangements with V and J called. Such tables lack part of the clones; where checked against another copy, unresolved V genes explain under half of the gap, and the rest is unexplained. V, J and clone size reflect that table, while D and trimming were determined from the DNA. For this sample the table gives a few hundred thousand clones, of which about 80% were detected only once. Of the sample, 7% to 9.5% is held by the ten largest clones.

Deletion took 5 bases off V and 0 bases off J, with a span of 12 bases between the germline ends. Based on the germline V gene, the CDR1 and CDR2 sequences are SGHNT and YENEEA. The cysteine opens and the phenylalanine closes a CDR3 of 15 amino acids. CDR3 DNA only is kept here, 45 bases in frame from base 1. For this clone: No cognate antigen has been identified for it. There are no base qualities to consult, and no much larger clone falls within one base.

The receptor was isolated from a person aged 18-60 years who received the Ad26.COV2.S COVID-19 vaccine or a placebo. The chain is encoded by TRBV11-3 joined to TRBJ2-3; the D gene could be TRBD1 or TRBD2, each one agreeing over 5 bases. Sequencing was performed on peripheral blood, taken in a trial of Ad26.COV2.S vaccine versus placebo. CDR3 reads: CASSPRGPSTDTQYF. The DNA reads as follows: TGTGCCAGCAGCCCCCGGGGCCCAAGCACAGATACGCAGTATTTT.